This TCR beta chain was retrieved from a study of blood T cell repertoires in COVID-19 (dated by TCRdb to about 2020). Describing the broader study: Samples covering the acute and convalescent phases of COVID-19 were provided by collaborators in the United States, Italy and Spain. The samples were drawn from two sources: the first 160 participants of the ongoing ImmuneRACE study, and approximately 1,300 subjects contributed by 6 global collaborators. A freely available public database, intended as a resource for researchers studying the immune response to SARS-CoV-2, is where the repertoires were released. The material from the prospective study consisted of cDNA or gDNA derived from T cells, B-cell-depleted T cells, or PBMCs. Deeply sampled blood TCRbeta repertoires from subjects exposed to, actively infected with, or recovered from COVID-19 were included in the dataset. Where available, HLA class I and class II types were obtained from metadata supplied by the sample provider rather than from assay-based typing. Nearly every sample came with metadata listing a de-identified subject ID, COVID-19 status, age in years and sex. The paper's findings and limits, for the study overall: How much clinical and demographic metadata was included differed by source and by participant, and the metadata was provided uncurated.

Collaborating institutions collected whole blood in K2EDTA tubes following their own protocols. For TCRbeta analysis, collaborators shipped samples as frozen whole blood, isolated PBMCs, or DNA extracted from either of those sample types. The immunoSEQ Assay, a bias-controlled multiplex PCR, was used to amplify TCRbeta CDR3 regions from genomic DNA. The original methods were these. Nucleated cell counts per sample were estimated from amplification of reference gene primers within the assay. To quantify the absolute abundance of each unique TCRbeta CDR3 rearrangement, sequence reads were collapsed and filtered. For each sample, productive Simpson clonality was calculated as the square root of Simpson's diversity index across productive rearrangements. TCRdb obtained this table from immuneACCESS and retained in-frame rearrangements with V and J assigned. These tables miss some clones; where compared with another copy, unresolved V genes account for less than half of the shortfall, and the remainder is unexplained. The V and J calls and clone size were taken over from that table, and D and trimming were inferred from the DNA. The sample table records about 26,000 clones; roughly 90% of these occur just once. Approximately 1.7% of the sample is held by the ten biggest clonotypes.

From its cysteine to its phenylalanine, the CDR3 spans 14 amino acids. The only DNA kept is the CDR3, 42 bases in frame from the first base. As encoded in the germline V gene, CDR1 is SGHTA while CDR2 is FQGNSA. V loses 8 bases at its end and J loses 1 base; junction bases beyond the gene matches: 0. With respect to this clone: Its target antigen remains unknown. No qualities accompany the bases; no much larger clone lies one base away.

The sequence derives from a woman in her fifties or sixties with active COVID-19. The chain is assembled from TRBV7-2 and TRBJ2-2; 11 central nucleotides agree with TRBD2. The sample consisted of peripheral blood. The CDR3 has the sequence CASGTSGNTGELFF. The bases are TGTGCCAGCGGGACTAGCGGGAACACCGGGGAGCTGTTTTTT.